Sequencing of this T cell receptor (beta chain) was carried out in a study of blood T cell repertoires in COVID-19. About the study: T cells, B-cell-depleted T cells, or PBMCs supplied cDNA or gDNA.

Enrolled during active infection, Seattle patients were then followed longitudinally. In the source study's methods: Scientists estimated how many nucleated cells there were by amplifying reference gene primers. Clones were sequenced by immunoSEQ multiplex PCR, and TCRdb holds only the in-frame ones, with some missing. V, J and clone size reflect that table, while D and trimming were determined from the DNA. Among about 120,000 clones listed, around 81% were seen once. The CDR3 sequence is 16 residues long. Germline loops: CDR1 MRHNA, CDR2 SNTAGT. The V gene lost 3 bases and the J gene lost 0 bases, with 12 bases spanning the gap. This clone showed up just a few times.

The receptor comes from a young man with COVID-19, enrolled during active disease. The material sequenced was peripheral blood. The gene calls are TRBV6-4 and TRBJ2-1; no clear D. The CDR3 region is CASSESLMSSYNEQFF. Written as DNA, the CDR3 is TGTGCCAGCAGTGAATCCCTTATGAGCTCCTACAATGAGCAGTTCTTC.